One and the same sample provided the 27 T cell receptor beta chains below, sequenced in a study of shared clonotypes between healthy human individuals (dated by TCRdb to about 2020). CD8 naive samples were CD45RO-negative cells positively selected for CCR7, giving a CD45RA+CCR7+ population that excluded TemRA cells. The library was produced with the immunoSEQ multiplex PCR assay. TCRdb limited this immuneACCESS table to in-frame rearrangements with V and J called. A share of clones is missing; checked studies link under half to unresolved V genes, and the rest is unexplained. This sample is represented by approximately 600,000 clones; 85% to 95% of them were singletons. Together, the top ten hold over 0.095% of the sample. The sample consisted of naive CD8+ T cells sorted from blood. The cell subset or site label, as the study defines it: CD45RA+CCR7+. These receptors came from a woman aged 25 to 39 in good health.

V usage is TRBV29-1 and J usage is TRBJ1-2, with 8 bases matching TRBD1. The CDR3 consists of 15 residues. V was clipped by 3 bases and J by 4 bases; unmatched bases: 10. The V gene's germline CDR1 is SQVTM and CDR2 ANQGSEA. CDR3 residues: CSVEIPTGEPYGYTF. Written as DNA, the CDR3 is TGCAGCGTTGAGATACCGACAGGGGAACCCTATGGCTACACCTTC.

This clone is a singleton in its sample. The chain has TRBV6-1 and TRBJ2-5; D is ambiguous. CDR3 length: 15 residues. Per the germline V gene, CDR1 is MNHNS and CDR2 is SASEGT. V lost 6 bases to trimming and J lost 4 bases, with 18 bases between them. CDR3 sequence (DNA): TGTGCCAGCAGGTCCCCGAAAAGGGCAGGAGAGACCCAGTACTTC. Translating gives CASRSPKRAGETQYF.

The chain couples TRBV27 to TRBJ2-1; 9 bases line up with TRBD2. CDR1 and CDR2 (germline): MNHEY, SMNVEV (reference sequence). The CDR3 is 15 amino acids. V dropped 2 bases and J dropped 2; count of bases not matched to a gene: 1. The DNA for the CDR3 is TGTGCCAGCAGTTTAATAGCGGGAGCCTACAATGAGCAGTTCTTC. The encoded protein is CASSLIAGAYNEQFF.

This chain uses TRBV30 with TRBJ2-1; the match to TRBD2 covers 7 bases. V shed 2 bases and J 6 bases; nucleotides not matched to a gene: 13. The CDR3 runs to 16 residues. CDR1 GTSNPN and CDR2 SVGIG come from the germline V gene (reference sequence). CDR3 bases: TGTGCCTGGAGTCCAACAGCGGGGAACTTTGGCAATGAGCAGTTCTTC. It specifies CAWSPTAGNFGNEQFF.

To note about this clone: This sample also contains other DNA sequences that code for the same CDR3. The chain links TRBV5-4 to TRBJ2-7; the D is unclear. The ends were cut back, 2 bases at V and 1 base at J, with 4 bases in the middle. The CDR3 has 12 amino acids. Looked up from germline, CDR1 is SGHNT and CDR2 is YYREEE (reference sequence). Here the CDR3 reads CASSLSSYEQYF. In DNA form, the CDR3 reads TGTGCCAGCAGCTTATCTTCCTACGAGCAGTACTTC.

The genes are TRBV10-1 and TRBJ2-2, with 11 bases lining up with TRBD2. Looked up from germline, CDR1 is WNHNN and CDR2 is SYGVQD (reference sequence). CDR3 length: 17 amino acids. The junction had 3 bases not matched to a gene; V was cut back by 3 bases and J by 0 bases. This CDR3 reads CASSDSGRAPNTGELFF. The CDR3, as DNA: TGCGCCAGCAGTGATAGCGGGAGGGCCCCGAACACCGGGGAGCTGTTTTTT.

The chain's CDR3 is CSVNEGVNNQPQHF. The DNA for the CDR3 is TGCAGCGTTAATGAAGGGGTTAACAATCAGCCCCAGCATTTT. V is TRBV29-1 and J is TRBJ1-5; tentatively, D is TRBD1 (5 bases). The CDR3 runs 14 residues. V was clipped by 5 bases and J by 3 bases, with 14 bases between them. The V gene's germline CDR1 is SQVTM and CDR2 ANQGSEA. The full variable domain, in which reference TRBV29-1 and TRBJ1-5 provide the parts outside the CDR3, is SAVISQKPSRDICQRGTSLTIQCQVDSQVTMMFWYRQQPGQSLTLIATANQGSEATYESGFVIDKFPISRPNLTFSTLTVSNMSPEDSSIYLCSVNEGVNNQPQHFGDGTRLSIL.

The chain employs TRBV5-8 and TRBJ2-1; TRBD2 matches at 14 bases. Trimming took 0 bases from V and 8 from J; bases not matched to a gene: 13. The CDR3 contains 19 residues. CDR1 is SGHTS and CDR2 is YDEGEE in the germline V gene. Here the CDR3 DNA reads TGTGCCAGCAGCTTGGCCGGGACTAGCGGGAGAGGGGGGAAATATGAGCAGTTCTTC. Amino acid sequence: CASSLAGTSGRGGKYEQFF.

The J gene is TRBJ1-1, the V gene TRBV29-1, with D perhaps TRBD1 (6 bases). There are 16 residues in the CDR3. V lost 5 bases and J 0 bases, leaving 19 bases between the germline ends. Germline loops: CDR1 SQVTM, CDR2 ANQGSEA. CDR3 nucleotides: TGCAGCGTTAGGGGGGGGTGGCAGGACATGAACACTGAAGCTTTCTTT. Translated: CSVRGGWQDMNTEAFF. Full variable domain (remainder filled in from reference TRBV29-1 and TRBJ1-1): SAVISQKPSRDICQRGTSLTIQCQVDSQVTMMFWYRQQPGQSLTLIATANQGSEATYESGFVIDKFPISRPNLTFSTLTVSNMSPEDSSIYLCSVRGGWQDMNTEAFFGQGTRLTVV.

The chain combines TRBV7-8 with TRBJ1-2, with 8 bases aligning to TRBD1. The CDR3 consists of 14 residues. V lost 5 bases to trimming and J lost 3 bases; unmatched junction nucleotides: 5. The germline V gene has CDR1 SGHVS and CDR2 FQNEAQ. The CDR3 region is CASSPGQGHYGYTF. Written as DNA, the CDR3 is TGTGCCAGCAGCCCAGGACAGGGACACTATGGCTACACCTTC.

This chain connects TRBV9 to TRBJ2-7; TRBD1 aligns across 7 bases. CDR1 SGDLS and CDR2 YYNGEE come from the germline V gene. Losses at the gene ends were 2 bases for V and 0 bases for J; bases not matched to a gene: 5. This CDR3 has 15 amino acids. The CDR3 nucleotides read TGTGCCAGCAGCGTGGGGGACAGCAGCTCCTACGAGCAGTACTTC. Its translation: CASSVGDSSSYEQYF.

The J gene is TRBJ1-5, the V gene TRBV4-1; D uncertain. Germline lookup yields CDR1 MGHRA and CDR2 YSYEKL. This CDR3 is built from 16 residues. V lost 1 base, J lost 0 bases, and 10 bases lay in between. The DNA for the CDR3 is TGCGCCAGCAGCCAAGGCCGACACCCTAGCAATCAGCCCCAGCATTTT. The encoded protein is CASSQGRHPSNQPQHF.

V and J are TRBV5-8 and TRBJ2-7; unclear D gene. Trimming cost V 6 bases and J 3 bases, with 19 bases left between them. Germline V gives CDR1 SGHTS, CDR2 YDEGEE. CDR3 size: 15 residues. The CDR3 DNA sequence: TGTGCCAGCACACCCAACCAGTCCCCCTACTACGAGCAGTACTTC. This encodes CASTPNQSPYYEQYF.

This chain connects TRBV19 to TRBJ2-5, with TRBD2 identical over 8 bases. After removal of 7 bases from V and 3 bases from J, the junction contained 4 bases not matched to a gene. Germline assignment: CDR1 LNHDA and CDR2 SQIVND (reference sequence). The CDR3 is made up of 13 amino acids. The CDR3 here is CASKTLAEETQYF. The DNA for the CDR3 is TGTGCCAGTAAGACACTAGCGGAAGAGACCCAGTACTTC.

The chain couples TRBV7-3 to TRBJ2-1, with TRBD2 matching 7 bases. The V gene's germline CDR1 is SGHTA and CDR2 FQGTGA. V was pared by 2 bases and J by 7 bases, with 5 bases of the junction left unmatched. CDR3 length: 14 amino acids. CDR3 residues: CASSLAGVPNEQFF. DNA of the CDR3: TGTGCCAGCAGCTTAGCGGGAGTCCCGAATGAGCAGTTCTTC. The full variable domain, rest sourced from reference TRBV7-3 and TRBJ2-1, is GAGVSQTPSNKVTEKGKYVELRCDPISGHTALYWYRQSLGQGPEFLIYFQGTGAADDSGLPNDRFFAVRPEGSVSTLKIQRTERGDSAVYLCASSLAGVPNEQFFGPGTRLTVL.

The genes are TRBV7-9 and TRBJ1-1, with D perhaps matching TRBD1 (5 bases). Germline loops: CDR1 SEHNR, CDR2 FQNEAQ (reference sequence). Deletions cut 5 bases from V and 6 bases from J, with 19 bases between. The CDR3 sequence is 15 residues long. DNA for the CDR3: TGTGCCAGCAGCCCCGGGGCCGGAGCCGTCGCTGAAGCTTTCTTT. This encodes CASSPGAGAVAEAFF.

On this clone itself: Distinct nucleotide sequences in the sample also encode this CDR3. CDR3 sequence reads: CASSQGTGGPYEQYF. The CDR3 DNA sequence: TGCGCCAGCAGCCAAGGGACAGGGGGGCCCTACGAGCAGTACTTC. The chain carries TRBV4-1 and TRBJ2-7; 10 nucleotides match TRBD1. The CDR3 is made up of 15 amino acids. Trimming took 1 base from V and 2 from J; bases not matched to a gene: 2. CDR1 is MGHRA and CDR2 is YSYEKL in the germline V gene.

The rearrangement links TRBV28 to TRBJ1-5, with 8 bases lining up with TRBD1. Germline CDR1 MDHEN, CDR2 SYDVKM. V gave up 6 bases and J gave up 6 bases; unmatched junction bases: 1. This CDR3 has 12 amino acids. The CDR3 loop reads CASSRGLQPQHF. The CDR3, as DNA: TGTGCCAGCAGCAGGGGGCTTCAGCCCCAGCATTTT.

The gene calls are TRBV28 and TRBJ2-1; the D gene is possibly TRBD2 (6 bases). In germline, CDR1 is MDHEN, CDR2 SYDVKM. V was pared by 6 bases and J by 6 bases, with 12 bases between. The CDR3 is made up of 13 amino acids. In DNA, the CDR3 is TGTGCCAGCAGGCCAGCGGGCCTCAATGAGCAGTTCTTC. It translates to CASRPAGLNEQFF.

CDR3 DNA sequence: TGTGCCAGCAGCTTAGTGTGGGAGCAGTTCTTC. Protein product: CASSLVWEQFF. The rearrangement joins TRBV7-2 to TRBJ2-1, with D uncertain. In germline, CDR1 is SGHTA, CDR2 FQGNSA. CDR3 length: 11 residues. Trimming removed 1 base from V and 10 bases from J, with 5 bases in between.

The chain has TRBV28 and TRBJ1-1; tentative D call: TRBD1 (6 bases). Germline lookup yields CDR1 MDHEN and CDR2 SYDVKM. V was trimmed by 2 bases and J by 2 bases, leaving 12 bases between them. The CDR3 totals 15 residues. The CDR3 DNA follows: TGTGCCAGCAGTTTACGGGGGGCTTTCAACACTGAAGCTTTCTTT. It encodes CASSLRGAFNTEAFF. Together with reference TRBV28 and TRBJ1-1, the CDR3 gives the full variable domain: DVKVTQSSRYLVKRTGEKVFLECVQDMDHENMFWYRQDPGLGLRLIYFSYDVKMKEKGDIPEGYSVSREKKERFSLILESASTNQTSMYLCASSLRGAFNTEAFFGQGTRLTVV.

As concerns this clone: This CDR3 is also generated by other DNA sequences in the sample. This CDR3 is CASSLSPGTGAYEQYF. In DNA, the CDR3 is TGTGCCAGCAGTTTATCCCCCGGGACAGGGGCCTACGAGCAGTACTTC. The V call is TRBV27, the J call TRBJ2-7; 10 bases match TRBD1. Germline CDR1 is MNHEY and CDR2 is SMNVEV (reference sequence). The CDR3 is 16 residues long. The V segment lost 0 bases and the J segment 2 bases; nucleotides outside the gene matches: 4.

The chain joins TRBV28 to TRBJ1-2; no reliable D call. Trimming removed 5 bases at V and 7 bases at J, with 14 bases between. This CDR3 spans 13 amino acids. Germline assignment: CDR1 MDHEN and CDR2 SYDVKM. This CDR3 reads CASSRPSGVGYTF. The CDR3 DNA sequence: TGTGCCAGCAGTCGACCTAGTGGGGTTGGCTACACCTTC.

This chain's CDR3 is CASSLFGGREQYF. The CDR3 nucleotides read TGTGCCAGCAGTTTATTCGGGGGGCGCGAGCAGTACTTC. V is TRBV27 and J is TRBJ2-7; D may be TRBD2 (7 bases). The length of the CDR3 is 13 residues. Trimming stripped 1 base from V and 6 bases from J, with 10 bases between. Germline CDR1 and CDR2: MNHEY and SMNVEV (reference sequence).

The V gene is TRBV6-5, the J gene TRBJ2-2; D remains unclear. There are 14 residues in the CDR3. Trimming removed 2 bases at V and 4 bases at J, with 8 bases between. Germline V CDR1 and CDR2: MNHEY, SVGAGI. CDR3 sequence (DNA): TGTGCCAGCAGTTACGGCATAGGCACCGGGGAGCTGTTTTTT. Translation gives CASSYGIGTGELFF.

The chain couples TRBV6-1 to TRBJ2-7; TRBD2 is a possible D gene (5 bases). This CDR3 comprises 14 residues. From germline, CDR1 is MNHNS and CDR2 SASEGT. V was trimmed by 1 base and J by 3 bases, leaving 10 bases between them. The DNA of the CDR3 is TGTGCCAGCAGTGAAGGACTATTCGACTACGAGCAGTACTTC. Protein: CASSEGLFDYEQYF.

The chain uses TRBV28 and TRBJ2-7; 9 positions agree with TRBD2. The CDR3 is 14 residues long. The V gene end was trimmed by 8 bases and the J gene end by 2 bases; junction bases not matched to a gene: 7. Germline V gene sequence: CDR1 MDHEN, CDR2 SYDVKM. CDR3 loop: CASGGAGGTYEQYF. CDR3 nucleotides: TGTGCCAGCGGTGGGGCGGGAGGGACCTACGAGCAGTACTTC.